This entry lists 25 T cell receptor beta chains sequenced from one sample in a study of cytomegalovirus exposure and HLA in healthy donors. PCR was performed using 60 Vbeta and 13 Jbeta primers. Produced via immunoSEQ multiplex PCR; TCRdb's table is partial and in-frame only. The table has roughly 150,000 clones, 60% to 80% seen once. The sample taken for sequencing was PBMCs. Receptor source: a man in his late teens or twenties in good health and CMV-seropositive.

J is TRBJ1-6 and V is TRBV7-9, with 7 bases identical to TRBD1. J gave up 7 bases and V 5 bases, and 14 bases lay outside the gene matches. The germline CDR1 and CDR2 sequences are SEHNR and FQNEAQ (reference sequence). The CDR3 extends over 17 amino acids. CDR3 loop: CASSVGLTGKRNSPLHF. CDR3 in DNA: TGTGCCAGCAGCGTCGGATTGACAGGGAAGAGGAATTCACCCCTCCACTTT.

The rearrangement links TRBV27 to TRBJ2-2; 8 positions agree with TRBD1. The CDR3 has 16 residues. V dropped 4 bases and J dropped 0; count of bases not matched to a gene: 4. From germline, CDR1 is MNHEY and CDR2 SMNVEV (reference sequence). CDR3 loop: CASSSRTGSNTGELFF. DNA of the CDR3: TGTGCCAGCAGTTCCCGGACAGGGTCGAACACCGGGGAGCTGTTTTTT.

This clone is a singleton in its sample. The rearrangement uses TRBV6-4 and TRBJ2-1; 8 bases are a match to TRBD1. Looked up from germline, CDR1 is MRHNA and CDR2 is SNTAGT. V lost 6 bases, J lost 6 bases, and 10 bases stayed unmatched. The CDR3 spans 15 residues. The CDR3 spells CASRVGQVLSNEQFF. CDR3 sequence (DNA): TGTGCCAGCAGGGTGGGACAGGTTCTCTCCAATGAGCAGTTCTTC.

The gene calls are TRBV12-5 and TRBJ2-1; 10 bases map to TRBD2. This CDR3 is built from 16 residues. Germline lookup yields CDR1 LGHNT and CDR2 FRNRAP. V trimming: 0 bases; J trimming: 9 bases; junction bases outside the gene matches: 8. The CDR3 DNA is TGTGCTAGTGGTTTGGTACGCAGCGGGGGGGGAGGTGAGCAGTTCTTC. Amino acid sequence: CASGLVRSGGGGEQFF.

V usage is TRBV7-9 and J usage is TRBJ1-4, with 7 bases lining up with TRBD1. After removal of 5 bases from V and 3 bases from J, the junction contained 6 bases not matched to a gene. There are 15 residues in the CDR3. Per germline, CDR1 SEHNR and CDR2 FQNEAQ (reference sequence). The CDR3 loop reads CASSPSGQPNEKLFF. The CDR3 DNA is TGTGCCAGCAGCCCATCGGGACAGCCTAATGAAAAACTGTTTTTT.

The chain is built from TRBV9 and TRBJ2-2; 7 bases line up with TRBD1. This CDR3 comprises 15 residues. Germline-derived CDR1 and CDR2 are SGDLS and YYNGEE. The trim removed 2 bases at V and 4 bases at J, leaving 5 bases unmatched. The chain's CDR3 is CASSVRGLGTGELFF. The DNA for the CDR3 is TGTGCCAGCAGCGTTAGGGGGCTGGGCACCGGGGAGCTGTTTTTT.

The chain recombines TRBV19 with TRBJ1-2; 8 bases fit TRBD1. Trimming removed 3 bases from V and 4 bases from J; junction bases left unmatched: 13. Per germline, CDR1 LNHDA and CDR2 SQIVND (reference sequence). The CDR3 is 17 residues long. The CDR3 region is CASSIRSPGQGPYGYTF. The CDR3 DNA reads TGTGCCAGTAGTATCCGTTCTCCAGGACAGGGACCCTATGGCTACACCTTC.

The chain links TRBV14 to TRBJ2-7, with D tentatively TRBD1 (6 bases). Germline V gene sequence: CDR1 SGHDN, CDR2 FVKESK. Between the trimmed V and J ends, which lost 3 bases and 5 bases, there was a span of 11 bases. The CDR3 sequence is 13 residues long. The CDR3 protein is CASSQGRGHEQYV. CDR3 in DNA: TGTGCCAGCAGCCAGGGCAGGGGCCACGAGCAGTACGTC.

The CDR3 loop is CAWSGDRGNYGYTF. In DNA, the CDR3 is TGTGCCTGGAGTGGTGACAGGGGAAACTATGGCTACACCTTC. The chain recombines TRBV30 with TRBJ1-2; TRBD1 matches 8 bases. The junction had 3 bases not matched to a gene; V was cut back by 1 base and J by 2 bases. The germline V gene has CDR1 GTSNPN and CDR2 SVGIG (reference sequence). The CDR3 loop spans 14 amino acids.

The rearrangement uses TRBV27 and TRBJ2-1, with 11 bases that match TRBD2. Germline CDR1 reads MNHEY; CDR2 reads SMNVEV (reference sequence). The CDR3 sequence is 14 residues long. Germline trimming cut 7 bases from V and 5 bases from J; bases unmatched to any gene: 4. CDR3 loop: CASKLAGGNNEQFF. CDR3 in DNA: TGTGCCAGCAAGCTAGCGGGGGGCAACAATGAGCAGTTCTTC.

This sequence joins TRBV19 and TRBJ1-1; D might be TRBD1 (5 bases). The CDR3 is made up of 13 amino acids. Germline V lookup: CDR1 LNHDA, CDR2 SQIVND (reference sequence). V was shortened by 7 bases and J by 1 base, with 10 bases between the two germline ends. CDR3 protein: CASTGGANTEAFF. DNA for the CDR3: TGTGCCAGTACGGGGGGTGCGAACACTGAAGCTTTCTTT.

The chain recombines TRBV7-9 with TRBJ2-1, with 8 bases identical to TRBD2. This CDR3 comprises 16 residues. The germline CDR1 and CDR2 sequences are SEHNR and FQNEAQ (reference sequence). Trimming removed 4 bases from V and 0 bases from J; junction bases left unmatched: 5. In DNA form, the CDR3 reads TGTGCCAGCAGCTCCCGGGAGGGGAGCTCCTACAATGAGCAGTTCTTC. It translates to CASSSREGSSYNEQFF.

This clone appeared many times. The chain uses TRBV11-3 and TRBJ2-7, with D perhaps TRBD1 (6 bases). Trimming took 7 bases from V and 2 from J, leaving 12 bases between them. Germline CDR1 reads SGHNT; CDR2 reads YENEEA. The CDR3 has 13 residues. CDR3 sequence: CASTPGEPYEQYV. In nucleotides, the CDR3 is TGTGCCAGCACCCCAGGGGAACCCTACGAGCAGTACGTC.

This clone was seen more than once but under ten times. The chain carries TRBV27 and TRBJ1-2, with D perhaps TRBD1 (5 bases). The germline V gene encodes CDR1 MNHEY and CDR2 SMNVEV (reference sequence). The CDR3 consists of 15 residues. V shed 2 bases and J shed 7 bases, with 17 bases lying between them. The chain's CDR3 is CASSLGARGVGGYTF. CDR3 bases: TGTGCCAGCAGTTTAGGTGCCCGGGGGGTCGGTGGCTACACCTTC.

Turning to this clone: Since no conserved phenylalanine or tryptophan closes the CDR3, a read error is the likely cause. V usage is TRBV6-5 and J usage is TRBJ1-2; perhaps TRBD1 as D (5 bases). Germline V CDR1 and CDR2: MNHEY, SVGAGI. This CDR3 spans 16 amino acids. V lost 0 bases and J 4 bases, leaving 15 bases between the germline ends. CDR3 sequence reads: CASSYSSSAGSYGYTL. In DNA, the CDR3 is TGTGCCAGCAGTTACTCGAGTTCAGCAGGGTCCTATGGCTACACCCTC.

V gene TRBV2 combines with J gene TRBJ1-2, with 7 bases lining up with TRBD1. V trimming: 6 bases; J trimming: 9 bases; junction bases outside the gene matches: 10. Germline V gives CDR1 SNHLY, CDR2 FYNNEI. The CDR3 is made up of 13 amino acids. Here the CDR3 DNA reads TGTGCCAGCAGGGAAACAGGGGACGGGAGCTACACCTTC. Translating it yields CASRETGDGSYTF.

V gene TRBV7-9 combines with J gene TRBJ2-3; 14 nucleotides align to TRBD2. The junction had 6 bases not matched to a gene; V was cut back by 5 bases and J by 5 bases. Germline V gene lookup returns CDR1 SEHNR and CDR2 FQNEAQ (reference sequence). The CDR3 sequence is 16 residues long. DNA of the CDR3: TGTGCCAGCAGCCCGAGACTAGCGGGGGGGCTAGATACGCAGTATTTT. Its protein is CASSPRLAGGLDTQYF. Looking up the rest from reference TRBV7-9 and TRBJ2-3 gives the full variable domain: DTGVSQNPRHKITKRGQNVTFRCDPISEHNRLYWYRQTLGQGPEFLTYFQNEAQLEKSRLLSDRFSAERPKGSFSTLEIQRTEQGDSAMYLCASSPRLAGGLDTQYFGPGTRLTVL.

The chain is built from TRBV6-4 and TRBJ1-6, with 8 bases aligning to TRBD1. Per the germline V gene, CDR1 is MRHNA and CDR2 is SNTAGT. The V and J ends lost 6 bases and 8 bases, in that order; junction bases with no gene match: 9. This CDR3 is 15 amino acids long. The CDR3 sequence is CASREEDRVDSPLHF. CDR3 nucleotides: TGTGCCAGCAGGGAAGAGGACAGGGTGGATTCACCCCTCCACTTT.

This sequence joins TRBV10-3 and TRBJ1-2; no clear D. The V end was cut by 6 bases, the J end by 8 bases, with 22 bases between. Germline lookup yields CDR1 ENHRY and CDR2 SYGVKD. The length of the CDR3 is 15 residues. In nucleotides, the CDR3 is TGTGCCATCAGCACTACGACCCCGCCGAGTGGGGGCTACACCTTC. Translation gives CAISTTTPPSGGYTF.

The chain links TRBV6-5 to TRBJ1-2; D is unresolved. The CDR3 totals 14 residues. The ends were cut back, 2 bases at V and 1 base at J, with 8 bases in the middle. From germline, CDR1 is MNHEY and CDR2 SVGAGI. The CDR3 sequence: CASSYRVGNYGYTF. The CDR3 DNA reads as TGTGCCAGCAGTTACCGGGTGGGTAACTATGGCTACACCTTC.

The count of this clone is one. This sequence joins TRBV6-5 and TRBJ1-2; TRBD1 might be the D (6 bases). The V end lost 6 bases, the J end lost 2 bases, and 10 bases lay between the germline ends. The CDR3 is 13 residues long. CDR1 is MNHEY and CDR2 is SVGAGI in the germline V gene. CDR3 sequence (DNA): TGTGCCAGCAGCAGTACAGGGAACTATGGCTACACCTTC. It encodes CASSSTGNYGYTF.

This clone was recorded a few times. This rearrangement joins TRBV11-2 to TRBJ1-2, with 9 positions matching TRBD1. The CDR3 contains 15 residues. Trimming at V came to 5 bases and at J to 3 bases, leaving 7 bases not matched to a gene. Germline assignment: CDR1 SGHAT and CDR2 FQNNGV. CDR3 in DNA: TGTGCCAGCAGCCCCGGGACAGGGAGCGACTATGGCTACACCTTC. Protein product: CASSPGTGSDYGYTF.

For this clone: At the DNA level, this CDR3 is encoded by other sequences in the same sample as well. This rearrangement joins TRBV5-1 to TRBJ2-3; 11 bases align to TRBD2. Germline CDR1 is SGHRS and CDR2 is YFSETQ. The CDR3 is 13 amino acids. V trimming: 5 bases; J trimming: 4 bases; junction bases outside the gene matches: 0. This chain's CDR3 is CASSSGGADTQYF. The DNA of the CDR3 is TGCGCCAGCAGTAGCGGGGGGGCAGATACGCAGTATTTT.

The chain combines TRBV5-4 with TRBJ2-7, with TRBD2 identical over 8 bases. Germline trimming cut 2 bases from V and 2 bases from J; bases unmatched to any gene: 6. CDR1 and CDR2 from the germline V gene are SGHNT and YYREEE (reference sequence). CDR3 length: 15 amino acids. The CDR3: CASSLAGVPPYEQYV. CDR3 nucleotide sequence: TGTGCCAGCAGCTTAGCGGGAGTGCCTCCCTACGAGCAGTACGTC.

The chain uses TRBV5-1 and TRBJ1-2; a weak D match, TRBD1 (5 bases). The CDR3 totals 17 residues. Trimming cost V 1 base and J 2 bases, with 18 bases left between them. Germline assignment: CDR1 SGHRS and CDR2 YFSETQ. The CDR3 DNA reads as TGCGCCAGCAGCTTGAGTCGGATCGGACAAGGGAACTATGGCTACACCTTC. The encoded protein is CASSLSRIGQGNYGYTF.